The 13 T cell receptor beta chains below were found in one sample sequenced in a study of identical twins. MiXCR, run by TCRdb on the 5' RACE reads, gives a single entry per CDR3 protein. The sample gives roughly 690,000 distinct CDR3 sequences, around 6% of which show up once; 1.5% to 2% is in the top ten. The sample comprised naive T cells sorted from blood. The receptor source for this set is a man aged 18 to 30 in good health.

This clonotype came up a few times. This chain links TRBV6-2 or TRBV6-3 with TRBJ1-4, with 7 bases that match TRBD1. Germline assignment: CDR1 MNHEY and CDR2 SVGEGT. The V gene end was trimmed by 0 bases and the J gene end by 6 bases; junction bases not matched to a gene: 7. The CDR3 consists of 16 residues. The CDR3 DNA follows: TGTGCCAGCAGTTACTCGCGGACAGGCCAGGATGAAAAACTGTTTTTT. It codes for CASSYSRTGQDEKLFF.

This clonotype was counted at least ten times. The CDR3 is CASSLAASGSYNEQFF. The CDR3 region has the DNA TGTGCCAGCAGCTTAGCAGCTAGCGGATCTTACAATGAGCAGTTCTTC. The chain carries TRBV7-2 and TRBJ2-1; 7 positions match TRBD2. This CDR3 contains 16 residues. Per the germline V gene, CDR1 is SGHTA and CDR2 is FQGNSA. V was pared by 0 bases and J by 4 bases, with 6 bases of the junction left unmatched.

There are many counts of this clonotype. The rearrangement links TRBV29-1 to TRBJ1-2; D uncertain. From germline, CDR1 is SQVTM and CDR2 ANQGSEA. The CDR3 spans 15 residues. V lost 5 bases and J 4 bases, leaving 20 bases between the germline ends. CDR3 amino acids: CSVSQLGQSGYGYTF. In nucleotides, the CDR3 is TGCAGCGTTTCCCAATTAGGGCAGAGCGGCTATGGCTACACCTTC.

The rearrangement joins TRBV5-1 to TRBJ2-4; D might be TRBD2 (5 bases). The V and J ends lost 0 bases and 0 bases respectively, with 13 bases between them. This CDR3 is 17 amino acids long. Per the germline V gene, CDR1 is SGHRS and CDR2 is YFSETQ. CDR3 loop: CASSLDGGSLAKNIQYF. The CDR3 DNA reads as TGCGCCAGCAGCTTGGACGGCGGGTCTCTAGCCAAAAACATTCAGTACTTC.

This clonotype was seen repeatedly, ten times or more. V gene TRBV7-2 combines with J gene TRBJ2-7; 10 bases fit TRBD1. J lost 4 bases, V lost 3 bases, and 6 bases had no gene match. From germline, CDR1 is SGHTA and CDR2 FQGNSA. CDR3 length equals 15 residues. The CDR3 DNA reads as TGTGCCAGCAGCTTCCCTCCGGGACAGGGGTACGAGCAGTACTTC. Its protein product is CASSFPPGQGYEQYF. Filled out from reference TRBV7-2 and TRBJ2-7, the complete variable domain reads GAGVSQSPSNKVTEKGKDVELRCDPISGHTALYWYRQSLGQGLEFLIYFQGNSAPDKSGLPSDRFSAERTGGSVSTLTIQRTQQEDSAVYLCASSFPPGQGYEQYFGPGTRLTVT.

This clonotype was counted many times. The rearrangement uses TRBV6-2 or TRBV6-3 and TRBJ2-3; 8 bases fit TRBD2. The CDR3 consists of 15 residues. Germline-derived CDR1 and CDR2 are MNHEY and SVGEGT. V lost 10 bases to trimming and J lost 3 bases; unmatched junction nucleotides: 12. CDR3 protein: CATRRASGPTDTQYF. CDR3 sequence (DNA): TGTGCCACCCGTCGTGCTAGCGGGCCAACAGATACGCAGTATTTT.

This clonotype was recorded a few times. The V call is TRBV2, the J call TRBJ2-7; weak D call: TRBD1 (6 bases). Germline V gives CDR1 SNHLY, CDR2 FYNNEI. The CDR3 length is 12 residues. The CDR3 region is CAWTEDFYEQYF. The CDR3 DNA sequence: TGTGCATGGACAGAAGACTTCTACGAGCAGTACTTC.

This chain links TRBV7-3 with TRBJ2-7, with D hard to call. V lost 3 bases and J lost 5, with 23 bases in between. CDR3 length equals 17 residues. Germline CDR1 and CDR2: SGHTA and FQGTGA. This chain's CDR3 is CASSFFQPPVSAHEQYF. The CDR3 DNA sequence: TGTGCCAGCAGCTTTTTCCAACCCCCCGTCAGCGCACACGAGCAGTACTTC.

V gene TRBV6-2 or TRBV6-3 combines with J gene TRBJ2-2; no clear D. Between the trimmed V and J ends, which lost 6 bases and 1 base, there was a span of 9 bases. Germline V gene lookup returns CDR1 MNHEY and CDR2 SVGEGT. The CDR3 is made up of 14 amino acids. Here the CDR3 DNA reads TGTGCCAGCAGATCAGCTAAGAACACCGGGGAGCTGTTTTTT. Amino acids: CASRSAKNTGELFF.

This clonotype was seen ten or more times. The V call is TRBV7-8, the J call TRBJ2-1; the D gene could be TRBD1 or TRBD2 (6 bases each). Germline CDR1 reads SGHVS; CDR2 reads FQNEAQ. V lost 4 bases and J 0 bases, leaving 16 bases between the germline ends. The CDR3 length is 17 residues. The CDR3 reads CASSSWGATSSYNEQFF. In DNA form, the CDR3 reads TGTGCCAGCAGCTCGTGGGGGGCGACGAGCTCCTACAATGAGCAGTTCTTC.

This rearrangement joins TRBV30 to TRBJ1-2; tentative D call: TRBD1 (6 bases). V lost 5 bases and J 7 bases, leaving 8 bases between the germline ends. CDR1 and CDR2 from the germline V gene are GTSNPN and SVGIG (reference sequence). This CDR3 comprises 10 residues. The CDR3 DNA is TGTGCCTGGGGGGGGCCTGGCTACACCTTC. Its protein product is CAWGGPGYTF. Using reference TRBV30 and TRBJ1-2 for the parts outside the CDR3, the full variable domain is SQTIHQWPATLVQPVGSPLSLECTVEGTSNPNLYWYRQAAGRGLQLLFYSVGIGQISSEVPQNLSASRPQDRQFILSSKKLLLSDSGFYLCAWGGPGYTFGSGTRLTVV.

Many counts were recorded for this clonotype. The chain links TRBV27 to TRBJ2-7; 10 positions match TRBD1. CDR1 and CDR2 from the germline V gene are MNHEY and SMNVEV (reference sequence). V gave up 8 bases and J gave up 6 bases; unmatched junction bases: 13. The CDR3 loop spans 15 amino acids. The CDR3 sequence: CASRTLGQGVLEQYF. For the CDR3, the DNA is TGTGCCAGCCGAACCCTAGGACAGGGGGTCCTCGAGCAGTACTTC.

This clonotype was observed many times. The chain couples TRBV3-1 to TRBJ2-2; possible D gene TRBD1, 6 bases. The CDR3 loop spans 15 amino acids. The germline V gene has CDR1 LGHDT and CDR2 YNNKEL (reference sequence). The V end lost 4 bases, the J end lost 7 bases, and 16 bases lay between the germline ends. CDR3 bases: TGTGCCAGCAGCCCCGGACAGCTCTACAGCGGGGAGCTGTTTTTT. Encoded protein: CASSPGQLYSGELFF.